The rows below give T cell receptor beta chains drawn from one sample of a study of cytomegalovirus exposure and HLA in healthy donors. Data came from immunoSEQ multiplex PCR; TCRdb stores just in-frame clones and leaves some out. The repertoire holds about 67,000 clones, with 80% to 90% as singletons. Sequencing was done on a sample of PBMCs. The receptors derive from a woman aged 25 to 39 in good health and CMV-seronegative. Both conserved end residues are part of each CDR3. Fields, in order: clone size, V gene, D gene, J gene, CDR3 DNA, CDR3 protein. A D gene is named only where the DNA matches it firmly. The size field is filled for only some rows; it gives once, few, many or a size class.

>NA|TRBV19|NA|TRBJ1-2
TGTGCCAGTAGTATCGGGATTGGTGGCTACACCTTC
CASSIGIGGYTF
>few|TRBV5-6|NA|TRBJ2-1
TGTGCCAGCACCCAGGCGTACAATGAGCAGTTCTTC
CASTQAYNEQFF
>NA|TRBV6-6|TRBD1|TRBJ1-6
TGTGCCAGCAGTTACCACAGGGGATCCAGGTCACCCCTCCACTTT
CASSYHRGSRSPLHF
>few|TRBV4-1|NA|TRBJ1-5
TGCGCCAGCAGCCAAGTTTGGCAGGATTATAGCAATCAGCCCCAGCATTTT
CASSQVWQDYSNQPQHF
>few|TRBV28|TRBD2|TRBJ2-1
TGTGCCAGCAGTACAGGACTAGCGGGGTACAATGAGCAGTTCTTC
CASSTGLAGYNEQFF
>NA|TRBV13|NA|TRBJ2-1
TGTGCCAGCAGCTTAGGACAGGTCTCCTACAATGAGCAGTTCTTC
CASSLGQVSYNEQFF
>NA|TRBV5-6|NA|TRBJ2-5
TGTGCCAGCAGCCTCTTGGCCGAGACCCAGTACTTC
CASSLLAETQYF
>NA|TRBV19|NA|TRBJ1-2
TGTGCCAGTAGTATCTCGAACAGCCCGCTTCCCCTCGGTAGCTATGGCTACACCTTC
CASSISNSPLPLGSYGYTF
>NA|TRBV5-1|TRBD1|TRBJ1-1
TGCGCCAGCAGCTTAGACAGGGGTTACACTGAAGCTTTCTTT
CASSLDRGYTEAFF
>NA|TRBV5-4|NA|TRBJ2-1
TGTGCCAGCAGCGTCAGGGGGGCGTCGTACAATGAGCAGTTCTTC
CASSVRGASYNEQFF
>few|TRBV7-2|NA|TRBJ2-5
TGTGCCAGCAGCTTAGCGGGCAGGGCGGAGACCCAGTACTTC
CASSLAGRAETQYF
>NA|TRBV6-5|NA|TRBJ1-2
TGTGCCAGCAGTAGGCAAGCGGGGTACGGCGGCTACACCTTC
CASSRQAGYGGYTF
>NA|TRBV5-1|TRBD2|TRBJ2-5
TGCGCCAGCAGCTTGGAGGGAGGGGAGACCCAGTACTTC
CASSLEGGETQYF
>NA|TRBV28|NA|TRBJ1-2
TGTGCCAGCAGTTTCAGTAACTATGGCTACACCTTC
CASSFSNYGYTF
>NA|TRBV7-2|TRBD1|TRBJ2-2
TGTGCCAGCAGCTTGACCTCCGGGACAGATACCGGGGAGCTGTTTTTT
CASSLTSGTDTGELFF
>NA|TRBV28|TRBD1|TRBJ2-2
TGTGCCAGCAGTCCTGCAGGGGGAACGAACACCGGGGAGCTGTTTTTT
CASSPAGGTNTGELFF
>few|TRBV30|NA|TRBJ1-3
TGTGCCTTCACAGGAGGGGGAAACACCATATATTTT
CAFTGGGNTIYF
>NA|TRBV6-4|NA|TRBJ2-6
TGTGCCGGCAGGCGTTACTCTGGGGCCAACGTCCTGACTTTC
CAGRRYSGANVLTF
>NA|TRBV5-1|TRBD1|TRBJ1-2
TGCGCCAGCAGCTTAGGACAGGTTGCGTCCGGCTACACCTTC
CASSLGQVASGYTF
>NA|TRBV5-4|NA|TRBJ2-6
TGTGCCAGCAGCCCCTCCTCTGGGGCCAACGTCCTGACTTTC
CASSPSSGANVLTF
>NA|TRBV5-8|NA|TRBJ1-2
TGTGCCAGCAGCTTCCAAAAGACAGCAAACTATGGCTACACCTTC
CASSFQKTANYGYTF
>NA|TRBV5-4|NA|TRBJ2-2
TGTGCCAGCAGCACGGGGGACCGAACCACCCGGGAGCTGTTTTTT
CASSTGDRTTRELFF
>NA|TRBV19|TRBD1|TRBJ1-2
TGTGCCAGTAGTCCGCGGGCACCGACAGGGATCGATGGCTACACCTTC
CASSPRAPTGIDGYTF
>NA|TRBV11-3|NA|TRBJ1-1
TGTGCCAGCAGCCCTCGACAGACCAACACTGAAGCTTTCTTT
CASSPRQTNTEAFF
>NA|TRBV2|TRBD1|TRBJ1-2
TGTGCCAGAACTATTCCGGGACAGGGCTTCTACACCTTC
CARTIPGQGFYTF
>NA|TRBV15|NA|TRBJ1-5
TGTGCCACCAGCAGACGAGAGGGAAGCAATCAGCCCCAGCATTTT
CATSRREGSNQPQHF
>NA|TRBV19|NA|TRBJ1-5
TGTGCCAGTAGCAGAGGGGGGGAATATCAGCCCCAGCATTTT
CASSRGGEYQPQHF
>NA|TRBV13|NA|TRBJ2-7
TGTGCCAGCAGCTTGGGGCGAAGGGCGGCCTACGAGCAGTACTTC
CASSLGRRAAYEQYF
>NA|TRBV7-6|NA|TRBJ1-1
TGTGCCAGCAGACAAGGCCCCGCGGGGGTGAACACTGAAGCTTTCTTT
CASRQGPAGVNTEAFF
>once|TRBV9|NA|TRBJ1-4
TGTGCCAGCAGCGGAAACCCTAACATCGGGGAAAGGGAACTGTTTTTT
CASSGNPNIGERELFF
>NA|TRBV9|TRBD2|TRBJ2-5
TGTGCCAGCAGCGTAAATGGAGCGGGGGGAATAGAGACCCAGTACTTC
CASSVNGAGGIETQYF
>NA|TRBV28|NA|TRBJ2-7
TGTGCCAGCAGTTTAGGGCTAGCGACTAGCGAGCAGTACTTC
CASSLGLATSEQYF
>NA|TRBV4-1|TRBD1|TRBJ1-1
TGCGCCAGCAGCCGACCAGACAGGGGGAACACTGAAGCTTTCTTT
CASSRPDRGNTEAFF
>NA|TRBV27|TRBD2|TRBJ2-7
TGTGCCAGCAGTTTCCCGGGAGGCGATCTTTACTTC
CASSFPGGDLYF
>NA|TRBV25-1|NA|TRBJ2-5
TGTGCCAGCAGCGAATGGGGGCGCGTTGAAGAGACCCAGTACTTC
CASSEWGRVEETQYF
>NA|TRBV19|NA|TRBJ1-2
TGTGCCAGTAGTACGTTATCGGGGGGAAATGGCTACACCTTC
CASSTLSGGNGYTF
>NA|TRBV7-6|TRBD1|TRBJ1-5
TGTGCCAGCAGCTCGGGACAGGGTAATCAGCCCCAGCATTTT
CASSSGQGNQPQHF
>NA|TRBV7-2|NA|TRBJ2-7
TGTGCCAGCAGCTTAAGGCGACAGAACTACGAGCAGTACTTC
CASSLRRQNYEQYF
>few|TRBV10-3|TRBD1|TRBJ2-7
TGTGCCATCAGTGAACGACAGGGGGCCCCGTACGAGCAGTACTTC
CAISERQGAPYEQYF
>NA|TRBV19|TRBD1|TRBJ1-5
TGTGCCAGTAGGACAGGGGAAGTTCAGCCCCAGCATTTT
CASRTGEVQPQHF
>few|TRBV4-1|NA|TRBJ2-5
TGCGCCAGCAGCCAAGAAGGCAGGGCGGGGGAGACCCAGTACTTC
CASSQEGRAGETQYF
>NA|TRBV2|NA|TRBJ2-7
TGTGCCAGCAGTGAAGATTTCGGCACCGCGGGTTATTACTACGAGCAGTACTTC
CASSEDFGTAGYYYEQYF
>NA|TRBV10-2|TRBD1|TRBJ1-1
TGCGCCAGCAGCCAGGGGGGGAACACTGAAGCTTTCTTT
CASSQGGNTEAFF
>NA|TRBV5-4|TRBD1|TRBJ1-1
TGTGCCAGCAGCCGCGGACAGGTAGCCCCCGAAGCTTTCTTT
CASSRGQVAPEAFF
>NA|TRBV19|NA|TRBJ2-7
TGTGCCAGTAACGTGGCCCGCGGCCCCTACGAGCAGTACTTC
CASNVARGPYEQYF
>NA|TRBV7-2|TRBD1|TRBJ2-7
TGTGCCAGCAGCTTGACAGGGTTAGAGCAGTACTTC
CASSLTGLEQYF
>NA|TRBV7-9|TRBD1|TRBJ1-2
TGTGCCAGCGGCGAGACAGGGTCGGACTATGGCTACACCTTC
CASGETGSDYGYTF
>NA|TRBV11-2|TRBD2|TRBJ2-7
TGTGCCAGCAGCTTGTCGACTAGCGGGGGGGTTGAGCAGTACTTC
CASSLSTSGGVEQYF
>NA|TRBV4-1|NA|TRBJ2-7
TGCGCCAGCAGCCAAGATATAAGGGGGTCATTCTCCTACGAGCAGTACTTC
CASSQDIRGSFSYEQYF
>NA|TRBV5-6|TRBD1|TRBJ1-2
TGTGCCAGCAGCTTAGGGACAGGGGGGCCTAACTATGGCTACACCTTC
CASSLGTGGPNYGYTF
>NA|TRBV6-1|NA|TRBJ1-5
TGTGCCAGCAGGGACAGCCGACGGGGCAATCAGCCCCAGCATTTT
CASRDSRRGNQPQHF
>NA|TRBV5-1|TRBD2|TRBJ2-3
TGCGCCAGCAGCCCCAATCGAGCGGGGTACAGCACAGATACGCAGTATTTT
CASSPNRAGYSTDTQYF
>NA|TRBV19|NA|TRBJ2-1
TGTGCCAGCGGACAGTGGAGCTCCTACAATGAGCAGTTCTTC
CASGQWSSYNEQFF
>NA|TRBV9|TRBD1|TRBJ1-1
TGTGCCAGCAGCGGGACAGGGAAAAATTCGAACACTGAAGCTTTCTTT
CASSGTGKNSNTEAFF
>NA|TRBV5-6|TRBD1|TRBJ1-5
TGTGCCAGCAGCTTGAGACAGGGGCATCAGCCCCAGCATTTT
CASSLRQGHQPQHF